The 32 T cell receptor beta chains given below trace back to one sample, sequenced in a study of radiotherapy plus CTLA-4 blockade in lung cancer. Sequencing used immunoSEQ multiplex PCR; TCRdb keeps in-frame clones, though not all of them. This sample has more than 55,000 clones, with around 80% found just once. The source was peripheral blood, collected from a patient treated with radiotherapy plus ipilimumab. The receptors stem from a human donor with non-small cell lung cancer who had a partial response to radiotherapy plus ipilimumab.

The genes are TRBV6-1 and TRBJ2-7; 7 nucleotides line up with TRBD1. Germline V lookup: CDR1 MNHNS, CDR2 SASEGT. This CDR3 contains 15 residues. The junction had 5 bases not matched to a gene; V was cut back by 1 base and J by 2 bases. CDR3 region: CASSEGQGVTYEQYF. CDR3 DNA sequence: TGTGCCAGCAGTGAAGGCCAGGGGGTAACCTACGAGCAGTACTTC.

A few counts support this clone. This chain connects TRBV7-9 to TRBJ1-2, with a weak D call TRBD1 (5 bases). The germline V and J ends were trimmed by 1 base and 8 bases, with 14 bases remaining between them. The CDR3 loop spans 14 amino acids. The germline V gene has CDR1 SEHNR and CDR2 FQNEAQ (reference sequence). The CDR3 DNA follows: TGTGCCAGCAGCTTAGTGGCCAGGGCGGAAGGCTACACCTTC. Its translation is CASSLVARAEGYTF.

This chain links TRBV13 with TRBJ2-5, with D possibly TRBD1 on 6 matching bases. Between the trimmed V and J ends, which lost 0 bases and 5 bases, there was a span of 13 bases. This CDR3 spans 15 amino acids. Germline loops: CDR1 PRHDT, CDR2 FYEKMQ (reference sequence). CDR3 in amino acids: CASSLGVGAGETQYF. CDR3 DNA sequence: TGTGCCAGCAGCTTAGGCGTGGGGGCCGGGGAGACCCAGTACTTC.

The V gene is TRBV7-3, the J gene TRBJ2-1; tentative D call: TRBD1 (6 bases). CDR3 size: 12 residues. Germline CDR1 and CDR2: SGHTA and FQGTGA. Trimming removed 5 bases at V and 9 bases at J, with 11 bases between. The DNA of the CDR3 is TGTGCCAGCAGCCCCGAAGGGGGTGAGCAGTTCTTC. This sequence encodes CASSPEGGEQFF.

The chain has TRBV5-4 and TRBJ2-1; D not resolved. CDR1 SGHNT and CDR2 YYREEE come from the germline V gene (reference sequence). The CDR3 sequence is 13 residues long. V was trimmed by 0 bases and J by 5 bases, leaving 6 bases between them. This CDR3 reads CASSLGLNNEQFF. The CDR3 bases are TGTGCCAGCAGCTTGGGGCTGAACAATGAGCAGTTCTTC.

The chain joins TRBV19 to TRBJ1-1; D ambiguous. Germline values: CDR1 LNHDA, CDR2 SQIVND (reference sequence). Trimming pared 8 bases from V and 1 base from J, leaving 17 bases between. This CDR3 contains 15 residues. The CDR3 here is CASGPFSSSNTEAFF. In DNA form, the CDR3 reads TGTGCCAGTGGGCCTTTTTCAAGCTCGAACACTGAAGCTTTCTTT.

This chain joins TRBV5-4 and TRBJ2-3; 9 nucleotides agree with TRBD2. In germline, CDR1 is SGHNT, CDR2 YYREEE (reference sequence). J was trimmed by 1 base and V by 6 bases; bases with no gene match: 3. The CDR3 extends over 14 amino acids. For the CDR3, the DNA is TGTGCCAGCACCGAGCGGGGGGGCACAGATACGCAGTATTTT. Amino acid sequence: CASTERGGTDTQYF.

The rearrangement joins TRBV5-1 to TRBJ2-7, with 8 bases aligning to TRBD1. Germline assignment: CDR1 SGHRS and CDR2 YFSETQ. This CDR3 is built from 15 residues. V trimming: 5 bases; J trimming: 4 bases; junction bases outside the gene matches: 11. CDR3 amino acids: CASRETGGLGYEQYF. The CDR3 DNA follows: TGCGCCAGCAGAGAAACAGGGGGTCTAGGTTACGAGCAGTACTTC. Looking up the rest from reference TRBV5-1 and TRBJ2-7 gives the full variable domain: KAGVTQTPRYLIKTRGQQVTLSCSPISGHRSVSWYQQTPGQGLQFLFEYFSETQRNKGNFPGRFSGRQFSNSRSEMNVSTLELGDSALYLCASRETGGLGYEQYFGPGTRLTVT.

The rearrangement joins TRBV6-5 to TRBJ1-6, with D possibly TRBD1 on 5 matching bases. V was clipped by 0 bases and J by 8 bases, with 14 bases between them. Germline assignment: CDR1 MNHEY and CDR2 SVGAGI. This CDR3 spans 16 amino acids. The CDR3 region is CASSYSKVRVDSPLHF. The CDR3 DNA follows: TGTGCCAGCAGTTACTCGAAGGTCAGGGTAGATTCACCCCTCCACTTT.

The sample holds a few counts of this clone. The chain carries TRBV9 and TRBJ2-7; D is uncertain. V lost 3 bases and J lost 0, with 10 bases in between. CDR1 SGDLS and CDR2 YYNGEE come from the germline V gene. The CDR3 consists of 14 residues. CDR3 sequence: CASSADSSSYEQYF. As DNA, the CDR3 is TGTGCCAGCAGCGCCGATTCTAGCTCCTACGAGCAGTACTTC. The entire variable domain, with the rest obtained from reference TRBV9 and TRBJ2-7, is as follows: DSGVTQTPKHLITATGQRVTLRCSPRSGDLSVYWYQQSLDQGLQFLIQYYNGEERAKGNILERFSAQQFPDLHSELNLSSLELGDSALYFCASSADSSSYEQYFGPGTRLTVT.

V is TRBV2 and J is TRBJ2-4; TRBD2 matches 8 bases. CDR3 size: 16 residues. Looked up from germline, CDR1 is SNHLY and CDR2 is FYNNEI. V lost 2 bases and J lost 9; bases outside the gene matches: 12. The chain's CDR3 is CASSEREGGSLSIQYF. The CDR3 DNA reads TGTGCCAGCAGTGAACGGGAGGGCGGGAGTTTGAGCATTCAGTACTTC.

This clone was counted between two and nine times. V usage is TRBV6-6 and J usage is TRBJ1-2; 10 bases line up with TRBD1. The CDR3 consists of 16 residues. J was trimmed by 6 bases and V by 2 bases; bases with no gene match: 9. The germline V gene encodes CDR1 MNHNY and CDR2 SVGAGI (reference sequence). The CDR3 nucleotides are TGTGCCAGCAGTTACGCGGACAGGGGGAAACCGCATGGCTACACCTTC. As protein: CASSYADRGKPHGYTF.

The rearrangement joins TRBV11-2 to TRBJ2-7; 13 bases agree with TRBD2. In germline, CDR1 is SGHAT, CDR2 FQNNGV. The CDR3 runs 15 residues. Trimming removed 6 bases from V and 0 bases from J; junction bases left unmatched: 2. CDR3 DNA sequence: TGTGCCAGCAGTACTAGCGGGGGGGTCTCCTACGAGCAGTACTTC. Protein: CASSTSGGVSYEQYF.

This chain uses TRBV7-2 with TRBJ2-4, with D maybe TRBD1 (6 bases). CDR1 and CDR2 from the germline V gene are SGHTA and FQGNSA. Trimming left V 0 bases short and J 9 bases short, with 30 bases between. This CDR3 is built from 20 residues. As DNA, the CDR3 is TGTGCCAGCAGCTTAGCGTTGGTTTTCGAAGCAGGGGACCCCTCTGGCATTCAGTACTTC. Protein: CASSLALVFEAGDPSGIQYF. Full variable domain (missing parts from reference TRBV7-2 and TRBJ2-4): GAGVSQSPSNKVTEKGKDVELRCDPISGHTALYWYRQSLGQGLEFLIYFQGNSAPDKSGLPSDRFSAERTGGSVSTLTIQRTQQEDSAVYLCASSLALVFEAGDPSGIQYFGAGTRLSVL.

The CDR3: CASSRATGSNEQFF. CDR3 nucleotides: TGTGCCAGCAGTAGAGCGACAGGGAGCAATGAGCAGTTCTTC. J is TRBJ2-1 and V is TRBV28; the match to TRBD1 covers 7 bases. The V gene's germline CDR1 is MDHEN and CDR2 SYDVKM. V dropped 5 bases and J dropped 6; count of bases not matched to a gene: 7. The CDR3 consists of 14 residues.

This clone is a singleton in its sample. The chain has TRBV19 and TRBJ1-6; no clear D gene. Germline V gene data show CDR1 as LNHDA and CDR2 as SQIVND (reference sequence). With 3 bases removed from V and 5 bases from J, the gap between germline ends came to 14 bases. This CDR3 has 16 residues. CDR3 sequence: CASSMFAGRNNSPLHF. The CDR3 DNA sequence: TGTGCCAGTAGTATGTTTGCGGGGAGAAATAATTCACCCCTCCACTTT.

The rearrangement joins TRBV7-8 to TRBJ2-1; 11 nucleotides align to TRBD2. V was pared by 7 bases and J by 4 bases, with 9 bases of the junction left unmatched. This CDR3 contains 16 residues. Per germline, CDR1 SGHVS and CDR2 FQNEAQ. CDR3 protein: CASTGLAGGLYNEQFF. The CDR3 DNA reads as TGTGCCAGCACTGGGCTAGCGGGGGGACTTTACAATGAGCAGTTCTTC.

This clone was detected once. The chain employs TRBV6-1 and TRBJ2-4; 7 bases map to TRBD1. This CDR3 contains 15 residues. With V trimmed by 3 bases and J by 3 bases, 5 bases remained unmatched. From germline, CDR1 is MNHNS and CDR2 SASEGT. The CDR3 reads CASSDTGQVKNIQYF. CDR3 DNA: TGTGCCAGCAGTGACACTGGACAGGTCAAAAACATTCAGTACTTC.

The J gene is TRBJ1-1, the V gene TRBV2; 7 bases line up with TRBD1. The germline V gene has CDR1 SNHLY and CDR2 FYNNEI. The V gene end was trimmed by 5 bases and the J gene end by 4 bases; junction bases not matched to a gene: 4. The CDR3 length is 13 residues. The CDR3 DNA sequence: TGTGCCAGCAGTACCCGACAGGGCACTGAAGCTTTCTTT. Translating it yields CASSTRQGTEAFF.

The chain couples TRBV2 to TRBJ2-3, with 7 bases fitting TRBD1. Germline values: CDR1 SNHLY, CDR2 FYNNEI. This CDR3 is 18 amino acids long. The ends lost 6 bases at V and 0 bases at J; junction bases unmatched: 15. As DNA, the CDR3 is TGTGCCAGCAGCGCCACTTTAGGGACAGACTCTAGCACAGATACGCAGTATTTT. This translates into CASSATLGTDSSTDTQYF.

The chain carries TRBV29-1 and TRBJ1-4, with D uncertain. CDR1 and CDR2 from the germline V gene are SQVTM and ANQGSEA. The V end was cut by 6 bases, the J end by 0 bases, with 8 bases between. The CDR3 spans 13 residues. Here the CDR3 DNA reads TGCAGCGTCCGACATTCAACTAATGAAAAACTGTTTTTT. Translation gives CSVRHSTNEKLFF.

The sample holds one count of this clone. The chain joins TRBV9 to TRBJ1-1; D remains ambiguous. The germline V gene encodes CDR1 SGDLS and CDR2 YYNGEE. CDR3 length: 16 residues. V lost 3 bases, J lost 2 bases, and 17 bases lay in between. DNA for the CDR3: TGTGCCAGCAGCGACCGGTTGGGCACAATAAACACTGAAGCTTTCTTT. Its translation is CASSDRLGTINTEAFF.

The gene calls are TRBV5-1 and TRBJ1-2; no clear D gene. The V gene's germline CDR1 is SGHRS and CDR2 YFSETQ. V shed 1 base and J shed 3 bases, with 10 bases lying between them. The length of the CDR3 is 14 residues. The CDR3, as DNA: TGCGCCAGCAGCTTGCTGAGCAGCGACTATGGCTACACCTTC. It yields the protein CASSLLSSDYGYTF.

The gene calls are TRBV28 and TRBJ1-4; TRBD1 matches at 10 bases. The CDR3 contains 17 residues. Trimming cost V 3 bases and J 2 bases; bases outside gene matches: 6. Germline CDR1 is MDHEN and CDR2 is SYDVKM. CDR3 nucleotides: TGTGCCAGCAGTTTTCGGACAGGGGGAAAGACTAATGAAAAACTGTTTTTT. Translation: CASSFRTGGKTNEKLFF.

Worth noting for this clone: A much larger clone is a single base away; this may be a read error. The identical CDR3 is also encoded by other nucleotide sequences in the sample. This sequence joins TRBV9 and TRBJ1-1; 7 nucleotides match TRBD1. Looked up from germline, CDR1 is SGDLS and CDR2 is YYNGEE. The trim removed 4 bases at V and 0 bases at J, leaving 3 bases unmatched. The CDR3 contains 14 residues. Written as DNA, the CDR3 is TGTGCCAGCAGCCCGGGACAGTTGAACACTGAAGCTTTCTTT. Amino acids: CASSPGQLNTEAFF.

This clone showed up just once. The rearrangement uses TRBV2 and TRBJ1-3; no clear D gene. Germline V gene lookup returns CDR1 SNHLY and CDR2 FYNNEI. This CDR3 has 13 residues. Trimming removed 5 bases from V and 4 bases from J, with 9 bases in between. The CDR3 protein is CASSSVQGNTIYF. The CDR3, as DNA: TGTGCCAGCAGTTCCGTACAGGGAAACACCATATATTTT.

The chain uses TRBV6-1 and TRBJ1-2; D unclear. With 7 bases removed from V and 6 bases from J, the gap between germline ends came to 15 bases. Germline lookup yields CDR1 MNHNS and CDR2 SASEGT. This CDR3 is built from 13 residues. CDR3 sequence reads: CASTLLVLDGYTF. Written as DNA, the CDR3 is TGTGCCAGCACCTTGCTAGTTTTGGATGGCTACACCTTC.

The rearrangement joins TRBV27 to TRBJ1-1; maybe TRBD1 (5 bases). The CDR3 runs to 13 residues. Trimming removed 2 bases at V and 5 bases at J, with 9 bases between. CDR1 MNHEY and CDR2 SMNVEV come from the germline V gene (reference sequence). The CDR3 protein is CASSLQGGTEAFF. The CDR3, as DNA: TGTGCCAGCAGTTTACAGGGAGGGACTGAAGCTTTCTTT.

The V and J genes are TRBV5-6 and TRBJ1-4, with a tentative D call TRBD1 (6 bases). Per the germline V gene, CDR1 is SGHDT and CDR2 is YYEEEE. V lost 3 bases to trimming and J lost 4 bases, with 16 bases between them. The CDR3 consists of 16 residues. This chain's CDR3 is CASSSIDRRLNEKLFF. The CDR3 region has the DNA TGTGCCAGCAGCTCGATCGACAGGCGGCTTAATGAAAAACTGTTTTTT.

This clone showed up just a few times. The rearrangement uses TRBV28 and TRBJ2-3; possibly TRBD1 for D (5 bases). The germline CDR1 and CDR2 sequences are MDHEN and SYDVKM. With 2 bases removed from V and 0 bases from J, the gap between germline ends came to 9 bases. The CDR3 contains 15 residues. The CDR3 coding sequence is TGTGCCAGCAGTTTAACTCCAGGGAGCACAGATACGCAGTATTTT. It yields the protein CASSLTPGSTDTQYF.

The rearrangement uses TRBV7-9 and TRBJ2-7; D perhaps matches TRBD2 (7 bases). Germline CDR1 SEHNR, CDR2 FQNEAQ (reference sequence). The CDR3 totals 14 residues. The V and J ends lost 3 bases and 2 bases respectively, with 11 bases between them. This chain's CDR3 is CASSLGGGTYEQYF. The DNA of the CDR3 is TGTGCCAGCAGCTTGGGCGGGGGCACCTACGAGCAGTACTTC.

The rearrangement uses TRBV11-2 and TRBJ2-7; D possibly corresponds to TRBD1 (6 bases). The CDR3 has 15 residues. Deletions cut 4 bases from V and 1 base from J, with 14 bases between. The germline V gene has CDR1 SGHAT and CDR2 FQNNGV. Here the CDR3 DNA reads TGTGCCAGCAGCTCCGGACAGAGTGGTTCCTACGAGCAGTACTTC. Protein product: CASSSGQSGSYEQYF.